This TCR beta chain was profiled in a study of shared clonotypes between healthy human individuals. Study information: Per donor, CD8 memory used one plate, CD8 naive used two, CD4 memory used three and CD4 naive used three. Study-wide points: Sampling involved blood alone; tissue repertoires likely differ. An anticipated effect of sequencing depth on clonotype sharing among donors was recognized.

Measured with immunoSEQ multiplex PCR; TCRdb has only the in-frame clones, and not every one. The sample shows hundreds of thousands of clones, around 92% of them seen only once. CD8 cells classed as naive were CD45RO-negative and positively selected for CCR7, excluding terminally differentiated effector memory CD45RA+ cells. Nashville, Tennessee was home to all donors, who were Caucasian adults. Note on this clone: The antigen is not known.

Sequences were obtained from naive CD8+ T cells sorted from blood. The receptor was isolated from a man between 25 and 39 years old in good health.

CDR3 coding DNA: TGTGCCAGCAGCCCCGACACTCTAGTAGGAGGGGAGACCCAGTACTTC. Protein sequence: CASSPDTLVGGETQYF. The chain is built from TRBV6-6 and TRBJ2-5; weak D call: TRBD2 (6 bases). Trimming took off 6 bases at V and 5 bases at J, with 22 bases between the two ends. The CDR3 extends over 16 amino acids. Germline-derived CDR1 and CDR2 are MNHNY and SVGAGI (reference sequence).